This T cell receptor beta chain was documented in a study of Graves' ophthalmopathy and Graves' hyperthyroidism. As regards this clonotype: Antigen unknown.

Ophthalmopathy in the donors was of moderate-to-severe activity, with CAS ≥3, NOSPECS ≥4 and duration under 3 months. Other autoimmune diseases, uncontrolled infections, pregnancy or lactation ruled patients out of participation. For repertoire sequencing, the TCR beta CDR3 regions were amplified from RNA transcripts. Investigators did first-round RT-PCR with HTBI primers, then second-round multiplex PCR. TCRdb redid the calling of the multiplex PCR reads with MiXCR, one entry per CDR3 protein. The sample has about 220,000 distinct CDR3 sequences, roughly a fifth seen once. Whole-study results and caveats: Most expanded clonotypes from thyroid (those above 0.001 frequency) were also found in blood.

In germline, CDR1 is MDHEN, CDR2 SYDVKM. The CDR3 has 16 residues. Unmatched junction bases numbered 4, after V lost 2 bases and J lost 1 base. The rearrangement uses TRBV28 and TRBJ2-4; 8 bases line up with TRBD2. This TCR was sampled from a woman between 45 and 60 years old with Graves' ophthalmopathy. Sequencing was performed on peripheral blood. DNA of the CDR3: TGTGCCAGCAGTTTAAGCGGGAGAGGGGCCAAAAACATTCAGTACTTC. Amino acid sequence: CASSLSGRGAKNIQYF.